This T cell receptor (beta chain) was recorded in a study of blood T cells in healthy people across ages (dated by TCRdb to the mid-2010s). At the level of the whole study: In model experiments, template switching captured roughly one uniquely barcoded TCR beta cDNA molecule for every two T cells. Using deep sequencing normalized with unique cDNA molecular identifiers, the study measured how TCR beta repertoire diversity changes with age. Four age groups were formed from the donors: young (average around 15 years), middle-aged (roughly 38), aged (roughly 56) and long-lived (82). Two additional independent replicas of 1 million unique cDNA reads from the same blood draw were analyzed for two donors (one aged 18 to 30 and one aged 80 or older). The study at large found these results: Observed TCR beta diversity per million T cells fell roughly linearly with age, and a significant reduction was already apparent by age around 40. Because profiling used bulk unsorted PBMCs, naive and antigen-experienced compartments could not be compared conclusively. Donor CMV infection status was unknown, potentially confounding age-related changes in expanded clonotypes. Compared with the aged group, the long-lived group had more naive CD4+ T cells, fewer expanded clones and increased TCR diversity, a pattern suggesting age selection. Observed TCR beta diversity correlated strongly with the percentage of naive T cells measured by flow cytometry. Total diversity estimates from one million sequenced T cells were considered lower bounds and underestimates.

The germline V gene provides CDR1 MNHEY and CDR2 SVGEGT. Measured from the cysteine to the phenylalanine, the CDR3 is 13 residues long. Here the CDR3 DNA is all that survives: 39 bases in frame from base 1. V is shortened by 6 bases, J by 8 bases, and the region joining them spans 14 bases. Libraries were built with 5' RACE. TCRdb records Illumina HiSeq 2500 as the sequencer. The second PCR ran for roughly 7 to 12 cycles and used a J-beta primer mix along with a sample-barcoded 5' primer. Each TCR beta cDNA molecule received a unique molecular identifier from a template-switch 5' adaptor carrying 12 random nucleotides. Each sample yielded at least 2.5 million CDR3-containing paired-end reads. All of the RNA was converted into first-strand cDNA using the Mint cDNA synthesis kit, with a TRBC-specific oligonucleotide serving as the primer. Following uracil-DNA glycosylase treatment, all cDNA underwent a first 18-cycle PCR with the universal primers M1SS and BC2_uni_R. The paper's processing steps were these. Each sample was normalized by randomly selecting 1 million high-quality reads, each carrying a distinct molecular identifier. Instead of being binned into consensus sequences, reads with shared molecular identifiers were discarded. MiTCR, set to a Q25 quality threshold and the strictest error-elimination algorithm, was used for CDR3 identification, clonotype clustering and error correction. Lower-bound total TCR beta diversity was estimated with a nonparametric unseen species model using Euler transformation. TCRdb passed the public sequencing reads through fastp at Q25 and MiXCR, retaining productive beta sequences. One record per CDR3 amino acid sequence lists the most common genes and DNA. What appears here as the V and J calls and clone size reflects TCRdb's work, not the paper's. Across this sample there are approximately 580,000 distinct CDR3 sequences, with nearly 25% seen only once. The ten largest clonotypes hold just under 9% of the sample.

In regard to this clonotype: Its recognized antigen is unknown. No quality values exist for individual bases; no much larger clone is one base distant.

The donors were around 39 Caucasian individuals from Russia, aged roughly 6 to 90 years, who were systemically healthy. Each donor gave 8 to 10 milliliters of peripheral blood, drawn into EDTA-treated Vacutainer tubes. Ficoll-Paque density-gradient centrifugation was used to isolate PBMCs, with at least 6.5 million obtained per sample. Total RNA was extracted from PBMCs with Trizol reagent, with at least 5.5 micrograms obtained per sample. Naive CD45RAhigh/CD27high T cell percentages were measured by flow cytometry on a PBMC aliquot from every donor. The sample was also linked to a second study, of T cells of mothers and their children. That second publication adds: Donors were nine systemically healthy Caucasian individuals: three mothers and their six children. cDNA synthesis used all of the extracted RNA, with approximately 1.4 ug of RNA in each 15 ul reaction. In the second PCR, the M1S primer introduced both the sample barcodes and 2-4 random nucleotides. Each mother yielded over 9.5 million TCR beta CDR3 reads and each child roughly 2.9 million reads. Thymic selection similarly shapes TCR recombination output in related and unrelated pairs, with minor effect from inherited differences. Normalized repertoire overlap was always found to be slightly, but never significantly, higher in related mother-child pairs than in unrelated mother-child pairs. No persistent microchimeric T cell clones were found, with a detection sensitivity of roughly 92 clones per million clonotypes. Deep NGS was used in the study to compare the TCR beta repertoires of mothers and children and to look for features that separate related mother-child pairs from unrelated individuals. On average, the children were about 10 +/- 4 years old, while the mothers were approximately 41 +/- 4 years old. After adapter ligation was performed with NEBNext reagents, the libraries were sequenced on an Illumina HiSeq 2000 with 100+100 nt paired-end reads. To avoid cross-contamination, the mother libraries and the child libraries were prepared a month apart and sequenced in separate runs. For each donor, somewhere between 500,000 and 2,000,000 distinct TCR beta clonotypes were identified. Naive TCR beta clonotypes were estimated from low-frequency clonotypes matched to each donor's FACS-determined naive share, without sorting.

The receptor was derived from a boy aged 5 to 17 in good health. The sequencing input was blood. The V gene is TRBV6-2 or TRBV6-3 and the J gene is TRBJ2-4, and TRBD1 may be the D gene, going by 5 matching bases. The DNA sequence follows: TGTGCCAGCAGCTCCATGGGGCTGGACATTCAGTACTTC. Its translation is CASSSMGLDIQYF.